A selection of T cell receptor beta chains follows, all from one sample in a study of shared clonotypes between healthy human individuals. Measured with immunoSEQ multiplex PCR; TCRdb has only the in-frame clones, and not every one. There are 330,000 or so clones in the sample; about 70% occur only once, and around 9.3% lies in the top ten. Sequencing input: memory CD4+ T cells sorted from blood. Every receptor here comes from a man under 40 in good health. CDR3s include the opening cysteine and the closing phenylalanine or tryptophan.

TRBV10-2	TRBJ2-1	CATYSSGTYNEQFF
TRBV10-3	TRBJ1-1	CAIMSGTGSTEAFF
TRBV11-1	TRBJ2-3	CASSGDRPPRDTQYF
TRBV27	TRBJ2-7	CASKLRSGTALSYEQYF
TRBV5-1	TRBJ1-1	CASSWTANTEAFF
TRBV11-2	TRBJ2-7	CASSPGLSGYEQYF
TRBV19	TRBJ2-1	CASSIVPGGNEQFF
TRBV6-6	TRBJ2-3	CASTGTASTQYF
TRBV30	TRBJ1-5	CAWSSARGQPQHF
TRBV6-1	TRBJ1-1	CASSEQRGTEAFF
TRBV2	TRBJ2-3	CASSLASGRVYSADTQYF
TRBV10-3	TRBJ2-3	CAIRGDLRGSTDTQYF
TRBV19	TRBJ2-1	CASSINGRGYNEQFF
TRBV4-3	TRBJ2-2	CASSRGAAGGGTGELFF
TRBV27	TRBJ2-1	CASSLSRRSSGRAGNEQFF
TRBV4-1	TRBJ2-7	CASSQLTSGKTYEQYF
TRBV2	TRBJ2-1	CASSTTSSYNEQFF
TRBV29-1	TRBJ2-3	CSVEVLAGTDTQYF
TRBV5-6	TRBJ1-4	CASSYGTGRGEKLFF
TRBV10-1	TRBJ2-1	CASSESRFFEVGNEQFF
TRBV5-4	TRBJ1-2	CASSTRQGNYGYTF
TRBV19	TRBJ2-5	CASKNDPGTGAETQYF
TRBV19	TRBJ1-1	CASSIMGETEAFF
TRBV5-4	TRBJ2-3	CASSLATGGSPEGDTQYF
TRBV10-3	TRBJ2-2	CAISESVVTGNTGELFF
TRBV6-1	TRBJ2-1	CASSEAPGQGSSYNEQFF
TRBV10-2	TRBJ2-7	CASTQKRGSYEQYF